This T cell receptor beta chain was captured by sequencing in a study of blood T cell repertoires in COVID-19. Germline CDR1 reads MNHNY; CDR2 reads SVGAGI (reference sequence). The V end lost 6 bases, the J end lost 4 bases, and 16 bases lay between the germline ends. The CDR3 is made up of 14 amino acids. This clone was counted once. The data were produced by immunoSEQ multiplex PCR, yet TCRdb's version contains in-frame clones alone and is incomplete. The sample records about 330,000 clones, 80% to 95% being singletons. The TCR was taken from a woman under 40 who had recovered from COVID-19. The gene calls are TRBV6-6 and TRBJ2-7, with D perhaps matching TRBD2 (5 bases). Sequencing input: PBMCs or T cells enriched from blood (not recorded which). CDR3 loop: CASSRGRGVYEQYF. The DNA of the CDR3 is TGTGCCAGCAGCCGAGGACGGGGAGTGTACGAGCAGTACTTC.